The rows below give T cell receptor beta chains drawn from one sample of a study of blood T cells in healthy people across ages. In TCRdb, the 5' RACE reads were re-called with MiXCR into one record per CDR3 protein. The sample includes 760,000 or so distinct CDR3 sequences, approximately 25% of them seen just once. These data also formed part of another study, on T cells of mothers and their children.

The sequenced sample was blood. These receptors were collected from a boy between 5 and 17 years old in good health. Both conserved end residues are part of each CDR3. A D gene is named only where the DNA matches it firmly. Only some rows state a clone size, as once, few, many or a class for expanded clones.

J gene: TRBJ2-5; V gene: TRBV7-8; clone size: few; CDR3 length: 13; D gene: TRBD2; CDR3 protein: CASSGLALETQYF; CDR3 DNA: TGTGCCAGCAGTGGACTAGCATTAGAGACCCAGTACTTC
J gene: TRBJ2-5; V gene: TRBV12-3/TRBV12-4; clone size: NA; CDR3 length: 15; D gene: NA; CDR3 protein: CASSLAPREWETQYF; CDR3 DNA: TGTGCCAGCAGTTTAGCCCCAAGGGAGTGGGAGACCCAGTACTTC
J gene: TRBJ2-1; V gene: TRBV5-1; clone size: NA; CDR3 length: 16; D gene: NA; CDR3 protein: CASSPELSNSYNEQFF; CDR3 DNA: TGCGCCAGCAGCCCAGAACTCAGCAACTCCTACAATGAGCAGTTCTTC
J gene: TRBJ2-2; V gene: TRBV11-2; clone size: NA; CDR3 length: 19; D gene: TRBD2; CDR3 protein: CASSDPGGFGGGGTGELFF; CDR3 DNA: TGTGCCAGCAGCGACCCCGGCGGCTTTGGCGGGGGGGGCACCGGGGAGCTGTTTTTT
J gene: TRBJ2-4; V gene: TRBV24-1; clone size: NA; CDR3 length: 13; D gene: NA; CDR3 protein: CATGEATKNIQYF; CDR3 DNA: TGTGCCACTGGCGAGGCGACCAAAAACATTCAGTACTTC
J gene: TRBJ2-4; V gene: TRBV4-1; clone size: NA; CDR3 length: 17; D gene: NA; CDR3 protein: CASSHPREGAPKNIQYF; CDR3 DNA: TGCGCCAGCAGCCATCCTAGGGAGGGGGCTCCCAAAAACATTCAGTACTTC
J gene: TRBJ2-5; V gene: TRBV6-5; clone size: few; CDR3 length: 15; D gene: TRBD2; CDR3 protein: CASSPGGGVQETQYF; CDR3 DNA: TGTGCCAGCAGCCCCGGCGGGGGGGTTCAAGAGACCCAGTACTTC
J gene: TRBJ2-5; V gene: TRBV10-3; clone size: once; CDR3 length: 14; D gene: NA; CDR3 protein: CAISELGNQETQYF; CDR3 DNA: TGTGCCATCAGTGAGTTGGGGAACCAAGAGACCCAGTACTTC
J gene: TRBJ2-7; V gene: TRBV27; clone size: NA; CDR3 length: 13; D gene: NA; CDR3 protein: CASSEGDYYEQYF; CDR3 DNA: TGTGCCAGCAGTGAAGGGGATTACTACGAGCAGTACTTC
J gene: TRBJ2-6; V gene: TRBV7-9; clone size: few; CDR3 length: 15; D gene: NA; CDR3 protein: CASSLWEAGANVLTF; CDR3 DNA: TGTGCCAGCAGCTTATGGGAAGCTGGGGCCAACGTCCTGACTTTC
J gene: TRBJ2-7; V gene: TRBV20-1; clone size: NA; CDR3 length: 12; D gene: NA; CDR3 protein: CSARTSPREQYF; CDR3 DNA: TGCAGTGCTCGAACATCTCCCAGGGAGCAGTACTTC
J gene: TRBJ2-2; V gene: TRBV24-1; clone size: few; CDR3 length: 16; D gene: NA; CDR3 protein: CATSEPTGFNTGGLFF; CDR3 DNA: TGTGCCACCAGTGAACCGACAGGCTTTAACACCGGGGGGCTGTTTTTT
J gene: TRBJ2-1; V gene: TRBV7-9; clone size: NA; CDR3 length: 17; D gene: TRBD1; CDR3 protein: CASRPMTGGLGWNEQFF; CDR3 DNA: TGTGCCAGCAGACCAATGACAGGGGGCCTCGGTTGGAATGAGCAGTTCTTC
J gene: TRBJ2-3; V gene: TRBV7-2; clone size: NA; CDR3 length: 17; D gene: TRBD2; CDR3 protein: CASSPRRAGGHADTQYF; CDR3 DNA: TGTGCCAGCAGCCCAAGAAGGGCGGGGGGGCACGCAGATACGCAGTATTTT
J gene: TRBJ2-3; V gene: TRBV3-1; clone size: few; CDR3 length: 11; D gene: NA; CDR3 protein: CASSRPGTQYF; CDR3 DNA: TGTGCCAGCAGCCGGCCCGGTACGCAGTATTTT